The rows below give T cell receptor beta chains drawn from one sample of a study of PD-1 blockade in classical Hodgkin lymphoma. Sequencing was performed with immunoSEQ multiplex PCR; in TCRdb, only in-frame clones are kept and a portion is missing. The data contain around 66,000 clones, 71% of them singletons. This specimen consisted of peripheral blood mononuclear cells (PBMCs), obtained before the second cycle of nivolumab. These receptors originate from a human donor with classical Hodgkin lymphoma. Each CDR3 is given with its conserved first and last residue. A D gene is named only where the DNA matches it firmly. Expanded clones are given a class, and other clones once, few, many or no size at all.

v_call	j_call	d_call	clone_size	cdr3_nt	cdr3_aa
TRBV27	TRBJ2-3	NA	once	TGTGCCAGCAGTTTTGTGGGGACAGATACGCAGTATTTT	CASSFVGTDTQYF
TRBV9	TRBJ2-6	NA	NA	TGTGCCAGCCGTCGGGCTGGGGCCAACGTCCTGACTTTC	CASRRAGANVLTF
TRBV6-1	TRBJ2-1	TRBD2	NA	TGTGCCAGCAAAGGGACTACGTTATACAATGAGCAGTTCTTC	CASKGTTLYNEQFF
TRBV28	TRBJ2-3	NA	many	TGTGCCAGCAGCCCATTATCCCCAGAGCGGAGTGGTACAGATACGCAGTATTTT	CASSPLSPERSGTDTQYF
TRBV5-1	TRBJ1-6	NA	NA	TGCGCCAGCAGCTTGGCAGGGGATAATTCACCCCTCCACTTT	CASSLAGDNSPLHF
TRBV25-1	TRBJ2-5	TRBD1	NA	TGTGCCAGCATTCACACGGACAGGGGAATGGAGACCCAGTACTTC	CASIHTDRGMETQYF
TRBV28	TRBJ2-7	NA	few	TGTGCCAGCAGTTTATTCGGGGGCCCCTACGAGCAGTACTTC	CASSLFGGPYEQYF
TRBV2	TRBJ2-5	NA	few	TGTGCCAGCAGTTCCGGGAGTTTGACCCAGTACTTC	CASSSGSLTQYF
TRBV9	TRBJ2-7	TRBD1	NA	TGTGCCAGCAGCCCAAGACAGGGGTTCTCCTACGAGCAGTACTTC	CASSPRQGFSYEQYF
TRBV19	TRBJ1-5	TRBD1	NA	TGTGCCAGTCCTACCCCGACAGGGAGGAGCCAGCCCCAGCATTTT	CASPTPTGRSQPQHF
TRBV27	TRBJ2-1	NA	NA	TGTGCCAGCAGTGCACCGGGGCAGAACAATGAGCAGTTCTTC	CASSAPGQNNEQFF
TRBV15	TRBJ2-3	TRBD1	once	TGTGCCACCAGCAGGCGGGGACAGGGGTCAGATACGCAGTATTTT	CATSRRGQGSDTQYF
TRBV12-5	TRBJ2-5	NA	once	TGTGCTAGTGGTGCAAACCGGGACGGTAGAAGAATGGGACAAGAGACCCAGTACTTC	CASGANRDGRRMGQETQYF
TRBV6-6	TRBJ1-5	NA	NA	TGTGCCAGCAGTTACGGCAGGGGCGCTAACAATCAGCCCCAGCATTTT	CASSYGRGANNQPQHF
TRBV6-5	TRBJ1-2	NA	few	TGTGCCAGCAGTTACACTCAGCTAGTCAACTATGGCTACACCTTC	CASSYTQLVNYGYTF
TRBV6-1	TRBJ1-2	NA	NA	TGTGCCAGCGCCACGGGTTCTGTTTATGGCTACACCTTC	CASATGSVYGYTF
TRBV5-1	TRBJ2-1	NA	NA	TGCGCCAGCAGCCCTATGGCCAGCCAAGAAAATGAGCAGTTCTTC	CASSPMASQENEQFF
TRBV4-1	TRBJ2-1	TRBD1	NA	TGCGCCAGCAGCCAAGTCGGGACAGGTAATGAGCAGTTCTTC	CASSQVGTGNEQFF
TRBV5-1	TRBJ1-1	NA	medium-sized	TGCGCCAGCAGCTTGCAGGCCGAGAACACTGAAGCTTTCTTT	CASSLQAENTEAFF
TRBV2	TRBJ2-2	TRBD2	NA	TGTGCCAGCAGTGTGGGCGGGAGTGGGACCGGGGAGCTGTTTTTT	CASSVGGSGTGELFF
TRBV30	TRBJ2-4	NA	once	TGTGCCTGCGACATGGTTAACATTCAGTACTTC	CACDMVNIQYF
TRBV5-6	TRBJ1-3	TRBD1	few	TGTGCCAGCAGCTTCGGGACAGGGTGGGAAAACACCATATATTTT	CASSFGTGWENTIYF
TRBV9	TRBJ2-2	NA	NA	TGTGCCAGCAGCGTACAGGGCATCGCACCCACCGGGGAGCTGTTTTTT	CASSVQGIAPTGELFF
TRBV9	TRBJ1-3	NA	NA	TGTGCCAGCAAACAGAACACCATATATTTT	CASKQNTIYF
TRBV19	TRBJ2-1	NA	NA	TGTGCCAGTAGTATAGAGGATACTAAGCAGTTCTTC	CASSIEDTKQFF
TRBV4-2	TRBJ1-1	TRBD1	NA	TGTGCCAGCAGCCGAGGGACAGGGAATCTTGTTGTGAACACTGAAGCTTTCTTT	CASSRGTGNLVVNTEAFF
TRBV4-1	TRBJ1-5	NA	NA	TGCGCCAGCAGCCCCCCAGGGGATCAGCCCCAGCATTTT	CASSPPGDQPQHF
TRBV29-1	TRBJ2-3	TRBD2	few	TGCAGCGTTGGTAGCGGGAGGGCAGATACGCAGTATTTT	CSVGSGRADTQYF
TRBV19	TRBJ2-3	NA	NA	TGTGCCAGTAGTATAGATGGGACAGATACGCAGTATTTT	CASSIDGTDTQYF
TRBV30	TRBJ2-7	NA	once	TGTGCCTGGAGTGTACTTGGTCGGTATGAGCAGTACTTC	CAWSVLGRYEQYF
TRBV30	TRBJ1-1	NA	NA	TGTGCCTGGACCGTGGGGGGGAACACTGAAGCTTTCTTT	CAWTVGGNTEAFF
TRBV23-1	TRBJ1-1	NA	NA	TGCGCCAGCAGTCAGGGGCAAGTTAAAAAGCACCTTGGGGGGAACACTGAAGCTTTCTTT	CASSQGQVKKHLGGNTEAFF
TRBV6-5	TRBJ2-7	NA	NA	TGTGCCAGCAGTTACCTCAGTGACAGGCCCTACGAGCAGTACTTC	CASSYLSDRPYEQYF
TRBV27	TRBJ1-3	NA	NA	TGTGCCAGCAGTTTCATAGGGCCTGGAAACACCATATATTTT	CASSFIGPGNTIYF
TRBV2	TRBJ2-7	TRBD2	NA	TGTGCCAGCAGTGAAGACCTAGCGGCCTACGAGCAGTACTTC	CASSEDLAAYEQYF
TRBV27	TRBJ1-5	NA	NA	TGTGCCAGCAGTTTATCATGGACAGCCAATCAGCCCCAGCATTTT	CASSLSWTANQPQHF
TRBV5-6	TRBJ1-5	TRBD1	NA	TGTGCCAGCAGCTTGGGACAGGGGGTTAATCAGCCCCAGCATTTT	CASSLGQGVNQPQHF
TRBV2	TRBJ1-2	NA	few	TGTGCCAGCAGTGAGGCAGGAAACTATGGCTACACCTTC	CASSEAGNYGYTF
TRBV14	TRBJ1-1	NA	NA	TGTGCCAGCAGCCCTTGGACGGAGAACACTGAAGCTTTCTTT	CASSPWTENTEAFF
TRBV28	TRBJ2-1	NA	NA	TGTGCCAGCAGTCCTTATGGGGAGCAGTTCTTC	CASSPYGEQFF
TRBV5-1	TRBJ2-5	TRBD1	NA	TGCGCCAGTGGGACAGAGGAAGAGACCCAGTACTTC	CASGTEEETQYF
TRBV7-3	TRBJ2-3	TRBD2	NA	TGTGCCAGCAGCAAAACGACTAGCGGGGGGCTTAGCACAGATACGCAGTATTTT	CASSKTTSGGLSTDTQYF
TRBV12-5	TRBJ1-1	NA	once	TGTGCTAGTACAGGGCCGGGGTTGGCTGAAGCTTTCTTT	CASTGPGLAEAFF
TRBV5-6	TRBJ1-2	TRBD1	many	TGTGCCAGCAGGACCCGACAGGGAGTCATGGATGGCTACACCTTC	CASRTRQGVMDGYTF
TRBV27	TRBJ2-3	NA	few	TGTGCCAGCAGTTTAAGGTTGGACCTAGGCGCAGATACGCAGTATTTT	CASSLRLDLGADTQYF
TRBV4-2	TRBJ1-2	TRBD1	NA	TGTGCCAGCAGCCAAACAGGGGGATCTAACTATGGCTACACCTTC	CASSQTGGSNYGYTF
TRBV5-1	TRBJ1-4	NA	once	TGCGCCAGCAGCTTGGAGGGCAGAGACAATGAAAAACTGTTTTTT	CASSLEGRDNEKLFF
TRBV6-6	TRBJ2-7	NA	NA	TGTGCCAGCAGTTACTCGGGGGGCTACTACGAGCAGTACTTC	CASSYSGGYYEQYF
TRBV19	TRBJ1-1	NA	NA	TGTGCCAGTAGTATAGAGGGGGGACAAGCGAACACTGAAGCTTTCTTT	CASSIEGGQANTEAFF
TRBV27	TRBJ2-7	NA	NA	TGTGCCAGCAGTTTATCTACAGGGTCCTACGAGCAGTACTTC	CASSLSTGSYEQYF
TRBV30	TRBJ1-1	TRBD1	NA	TGTGCCTGGAGTGTCCGGACAGGCATGAACACTGAAGCTTTCTTT	CAWSVRTGMNTEAFF
TRBV11-2	TRBJ1-4	TRBD1	NA	TGTGCCAGCAGCTTAGAGGCAGGGGGCGAAGAACTGTTTTTT	CASSLEAGGEELFF
TRBV14	TRBJ1-2	NA	few	TGTGCCAGCAGCCAAGGATCCTCGAACTATGGCTACACCTTC	CASSQGSSNYGYTF
TRBV11-3	TRBJ1-1	TRBD1	few	TGTGCCAGCAGTTCCGGTCAGGGGGCAGATGCTTTCTTT	CASSSGQGADAFF
TRBV23-1	TRBJ2-2	NA	NA	TGCGCCAGCAGTCCCCCTAGCAACGGGGAGCTGTTTTTT	CASSPPSNGELFF